The clone carrying this T cell receptor (beta chain) was observed many times. Its cognate antigen is unknown. Preparing the TCRbeta library involved the use of unique molecular identifiers. Via MiXCR, TCRdb re-called the PCR reads, giving one row per CDR3 protein. The sample shows around 440,000 distinct CDR3 sequences, roughly a tenth of them seen only once. The data are from a study of T-cell reconstitution after alpha-beta-depleted transplantation in children. Overall study findings and caveats: Newly made T cells mostly supplied T-cell counts and diversity one year after transplant. It was reported that alpha-beta T cells came from several hundred expanded graft clones (about two months after transplant). In some patients, recipient T cells and intrathymic progenitors surviving conditioning explained high day-60 diversity.

Sequenced material: PBMCs, taken before TCRalphabeta/CD19-depleted stem cell transplant. This receptor was identified in a child aged 2 to 10 with inherited bone marrow failure, due to receive a stem cell transplant.

The DNA for the CDR3 is TGTGCCAGCAAGACCTATACTAGTCAGCCCCAGCATTTT. Translating gives CASKTYTSQPQHF. The chain links TRBV6-2 or TRBV6-3 to TRBJ1-5; D is undetermined. The germline V gene has CDR1 MNHEY and CDR2 SVGEGT. CDR3 length: 13 residues. V was clipped by 7 bases and J by 6 bases, with 13 bases between them.